Sequencing of this TCR beta chain was carried out in a study of metastatic and nonmetastatic thyroid tumors. In the study overall: For malignant and benign thyroid patients, tumor or nodule tissue and blood were the sources whose repertoires were compared.

The germline CDR1 and CDR2 sequences are MNHEY and SVGEGT. V was clipped by 3 bases and J by 3 bases, with 18 bases between them. The CDR3 covers 16 residues. Points from the study as a whole: Relative to benign nodules, malignant thyroid tumors were reportedly characterized by significantly elevated TCR beta diversity in blood and tumor.

This clone was found a few times. Its specificity is not known. Authors' data handling: It was from CDR3 differences across clinicopathological groups that a distant-metastasis classifier for papillary thyroid cancer was built. TCRdb re-clonotyped the PCR reads via MiXCR. These V and J calls are TCRdb output, not the study's own analysis. Here the sample spans tens of thousands of clones, 20% to 25% being singletons. All patients reached thyroid surgery having received no treatment beforehand. The sample comprised blood. The receptor was derived from a female donor with papillary thyroid cancer or a benign thyroid nodule (not recorded which). Some clones in this sample may be carry-over from other donors' samples. The chain combines TRBV6-2 or TRBV6-3 with TRBJ2-7; D assignment may be TRBD1 or TRBD2 (5 bases each). As DNA, the CDR3 is TGTGCCAGCAGTTATCGAGGGTCAGGGTTAAACTACGAGCAGTACTTC. The encoded protein is CASSYRGSGLNYEQYF.